These T cell receptor beta chains were read from a single sample in a study of OX40 agonist ivuxolimab in advanced cancers. The method was immunoSEQ multiplex PCR; TCRdb's version includes in-frame clones alone and lacks a portion of them. The sample contains approximately 45,000 clones, 75% to 85% of which appear only once. The source material was CD4+ or CD8+ T cells sorted from blood, sampled in a trial of the OX40 agonist ivuxolimab. The source is an adult with an advanced solid tumor such as melanoma, head and neck, liver or kidney cancer. Each CDR3 is given with its conserved first and last residue. Each record gives: clone size, J gene, V gene, D gene, CDR3 DNA, CDR3 protein. The D gene is left open where the match is weak. Clone size is stated in some rows and not others, as once, few, many or a class when expanded.

clone_size: NA
j_call: TRBJ2-5
v_call: TRBV5-1
d_call: NA
cdr3_nt: TGCGCCAGCAGTCCAAACGGGGCGTACCAAGAGACCCAGTACTTC
cdr3_aa: CASSPNGAYQETQYF

clone_size: few
j_call: TRBJ2-5
v_call: TRBV7-2
d_call: TRBD2
cdr3_nt: TGTGCCAGCAGCTCCCGGACTAGCGGGAGTGAGACCCAGTACTTC
cdr3_aa: CASSSRTSGSETQYF

clone_size: few
j_call: TRBJ2-7
v_call: TRBV5-1
d_call: TRBD1
cdr3_nt: TGCGCCAGCAGCCAAGACAGGGATCACTACGAGCAGTACTTC
cdr3_aa: CASSQDRDHYEQYF

clone_size: NA
j_call: TRBJ1-4
v_call: TRBV6-1
d_call: NA
cdr3_nt: TGTGCCAGCAGTGAGGGGGCAGCTAATGAAAAACTGTTTTTT
cdr3_aa: CASSEGAANEKLFF

clone_size: few
j_call: TRBJ2-2
v_call: TRBV11-2
d_call: NA
cdr3_nt: TGTGCCAGCAGCTTAGTGGAGGGGGAGCTGTTTTTT
cdr3_aa: CASSLVEGELFF

clone_size: few
j_call: TRBJ1-2
v_call: TRBV19
d_call: TRBD1
cdr3_nt: TGTGCCAGTAGTCCTACAGGGGTCGCCTATGGCTACACCTTC
cdr3_aa: CASSPTGVAYGYTF

clone_size: NA
j_call: TRBJ2-3
v_call: TRBV11-3
d_call: TRBD1
cdr3_nt: TGTGCCAGCAGCCCCCGACAGGGTGCCACAGATACGCAGTATTTT
cdr3_aa: CASSPRQGATDTQYF

clone_size: NA
j_call: TRBJ1-4
v_call: TRBV14
d_call: TRBD1
cdr3_nt: TGTGCCAGCAGCGGAATTAAGGGAAGGGGGCCTAATGAAAAACTGTTTTTT
cdr3_aa: CASSGIKGRGPNEKLFF

clone_size: NA
j_call: TRBJ2-2
v_call: TRBV6-4
d_call: TRBD1
cdr3_nt: TGTGCCAGCAGACAGGGGGAGGACACCGGGGAGCTGTTTTTT
cdr3_aa: CASRQGEDTGELFF

clone_size: NA
j_call: TRBJ2-3
v_call: TRBV7-3
d_call: TRBD2
cdr3_nt: TGTGCCAGCAGCTTAGCCAGCGGGGTTGATACGCAGTATTTT
cdr3_aa: CASSLASGVDTQYF

clone_size: NA
j_call: TRBJ2-5
v_call: TRBV4-1
d_call: TRBD2
cdr3_nt: TGCGCCAGCAGCCAAGGGGGACTAGTGGAGACCCAGTACTTC
cdr3_aa: CASSQGGLVETQYF

clone_size: NA
j_call: TRBJ2-2
v_call: TRBV9
d_call: NA
cdr3_nt: TGTGCCAGCAGCTTTGCAGGTCTCGGGGAGCTGTTTTTT
cdr3_aa: CASSFAGLGELFF

clone_size: few
j_call: TRBJ2-1
v_call: TRBV19
d_call: TRBD2
cdr3_nt: TGTGCCAGTAGTATTCAACGGGGGGCCTACAATGAGCAGTTCTTC
cdr3_aa: CASSIQRGAYNEQFF

clone_size: NA
j_call: TRBJ2-5
v_call: TRBV4-2
d_call: NA
cdr3_nt: TGTGCCAGCAGCCAAGATTTCATTCCCGGGGCCACCCAGTACTTC
cdr3_aa: CASSQDFIPGATQYF

clone_size: few
j_call: TRBJ1-4
v_call: TRBV18
d_call: NA
cdr3_nt: TGTGCCAGCTCAAAACTCTCTACTAATGAAAAACTGTTTTTT
cdr3_aa: CASSKLSTNEKLFF

clone_size: many
j_call: TRBJ1-5
v_call: TRBV12-5
d_call: NA
cdr3_nt: TGTGCTAGTGGTTTGGTAATGGCTCGTCCCCAGCATTTT
cdr3_aa: CASGLVMARPQHF

clone_size: NA
j_call: TRBJ1-1
v_call: TRBV5-1
d_call: NA
cdr3_nt: TGCGCCAGCAGCTCTGACGGGTTCAACACTGAAGCTTTCTTT
cdr3_aa: CASSSDGFNTEAFF

clone_size: NA
j_call: TRBJ1-6
v_call: TRBV5-1
d_call: NA
cdr3_nt: TGCGCCAGCAGCTTGGTCCCAGGGCAATCACCCCTTCACTTT
cdr3_aa: CASSLVPGQSPLHF

clone_size: once
j_call: TRBJ1-1
v_call: TRBV25-1
d_call: NA
cdr3_nt: TGTGCCAGCAGTGAAGAGTTCGGCAGGAGCACTGAAGCTTTCTTT
cdr3_aa: CASSEEFGRSTEAFF

clone_size: NA
j_call: TRBJ2-5
v_call: TRBV4-2
d_call: NA
cdr3_nt: TGTGCCAGCAGCCAAAACCAAGAGACCCAGTACTTC
cdr3_aa: CASSQNQETQYF

clone_size: NA
j_call: TRBJ1-2
v_call: TRBV5-4
d_call: TRBD1
cdr3_nt: TGTGCCAGCAGCTCCTATGACAGGGAAGGCTACACCTTC
cdr3_aa: CASSSYDREGYTF

clone_size: NA
j_call: TRBJ2-2
v_call: TRBV5-5
d_call: NA
cdr3_nt: TGTGCCAGCAGCTTGGTTTCAGGAGTCACCGGGGAGCTGTTTTTT
cdr3_aa: CASSLVSGVTGELFF

clone_size: NA
j_call: TRBJ2-3
v_call: TRBV7-9
d_call: NA
cdr3_nt: TGTGCCAGCAGCTTAACGGGGACTTACACAGATACGCAGTATTTT
cdr3_aa: CASSLTGTYTDTQYF

clone_size: NA
j_call: TRBJ2-2
v_call: TRBV19
d_call: TRBD1
cdr3_nt: TGTGCCACCGAAAGCAGGGGGCGGAACACCGGGGAGCTGTTTTTT
cdr3_aa: CATESRGRNTGELFF

clone_size: NA
j_call: TRBJ2-7
v_call: TRBV6-5
d_call: NA
cdr3_nt: TGTGCCAGCAGTTCCCGAACGGGTAGCTCCTACGAGCAGTACTTC
cdr3_aa: CASSSRTGSSYEQYF

clone_size: NA
j_call: TRBJ1-5
v_call: TRBV7-2
d_call: NA
cdr3_nt: TGTGCCAGCAGCTTAGAGGGCAGGTCCATGGGCAATCAGCCCCAGCATTTT
cdr3_aa: CASSLEGRSMGNQPQHF

clone_size: NA
j_call: TRBJ2-1
v_call: TRBV5-1
d_call: NA
cdr3_nt: TGCGCCAGCAACGCCGGGCAGAGGGATGAGCAGTTCTTC
cdr3_aa: CASNAGQRDEQFF

clone_size: NA
j_call: TRBJ1-1
v_call: TRBV6-5
d_call: TRBD1
cdr3_nt: TGTGCCAGCAGTGGACAGGGGAACACTGAAGCTTTCTTT
cdr3_aa: CASSGQGNTEAFF

clone_size: few
j_call: TRBJ1-1
v_call: TRBV7-9
d_call: NA
cdr3_nt: TGTGCCAGCAGCTCCGCGTCCACCGACACTGAAGCTTTCTTT
cdr3_aa: CASSSASTDTEAFF

clone_size: once
j_call: TRBJ2-2
v_call: TRBV6-5
d_call: NA
cdr3_nt: TGTGCCAGCAGCGAAAGGGGAGCCGGGGAGCTGTTTTTT
cdr3_aa: CASSERGAGELFF

clone_size: NA
j_call: TRBJ2-3
v_call: TRBV12-5
d_call: NA
cdr3_nt: TGTGCTAGTGGTTTAAGGGATACGCAGTATTTT
cdr3_aa: CASGLRDTQYF

clone_size: NA
j_call: TRBJ1-2
v_call: TRBV7-2
d_call: NA
cdr3_nt: TGTGCCAGCAGCTTAGAATCAGGGGTCTTTGGCTACACCTTC
cdr3_aa: CASSLESGVFGYTF

clone_size: NA
j_call: TRBJ2-5
v_call: TRBV5-6
d_call: NA
cdr3_nt: TGTGCCAGCAGCTCCAGTTTTGGGGAGACCCAGTACTTC
cdr3_aa: CASSSSFGETQYF

clone_size: many
j_call: TRBJ2-2
v_call: TRBV4-3
d_call: NA
cdr3_nt: TGCGCCAGCAGCCAGTCCCGGGACCTAAGCACCGGGGAGCTGTTTTTT
cdr3_aa: CASSQSRDLSTGELFF

clone_size: NA
j_call: TRBJ2-5
v_call: TRBV11-1
d_call: NA
cdr3_nt: TGTGCCAGCAGCCAAAATCCGCGGGAGACCCAGTACTTC
cdr3_aa: CASSQNPRETQYF

clone_size: NA
j_call: TRBJ2-7
v_call: TRBV28
d_call: TRBD1
cdr3_nt: TGTGCCAGCACCATTAGGGGGACAGGGTTTAGTGAGCAGTACTTC
cdr3_aa: CASTIRGTGFSEQYF

clone_size: few
j_call: TRBJ1-5
v_call: TRBV30
d_call: NA
cdr3_nt: TGTGCCTGGAGTGCCAAGGGGTCTATCAGCAATCAGCCCCAGCATTTT
cdr3_aa: CAWSAKGSISNQPQHF

clone_size: NA
j_call: TRBJ1-3
v_call: TRBV19
d_call: NA
cdr3_nt: TGTGCCAGTAGTTCGCTCTCCTTAACTCGCTCTGGAAACACCATATATTTT
cdr3_aa: CASSSLSLTRSGNTIYF

clone_size: NA
j_call: TRBJ1-1
v_call: TRBV4-1
d_call: NA
cdr3_nt: TGCGCCAGCAGCCGACAAGGAGTGAACACTGAAGCTTTCTTT
cdr3_aa: CASSRQGVNTEAFF

clone_size: NA
j_call: TRBJ2-3
v_call: TRBV5-6
d_call: TRBD2
cdr3_nt: TGTGCCAGCAGCTCGACTAGCGGGGGATTCACAGATACGCAGTATTTT
cdr3_aa: CASSSTSGGFTDTQYF

clone_size: NA
j_call: TRBJ1-2
v_call: TRBV27
d_call: NA
cdr3_nt: TGTGCCAGCAGTTTATTGGGGGGTGGCTACACCTTC
cdr3_aa: CASSLLGGGYTF

clone_size: NA
j_call: TRBJ2-1
v_call: TRBV11-3
d_call: TRBD2
cdr3_nt: TGTGCCAGCAGCCCATTCGGCCCGGGAGGGCCGGGTGAGCAGTTCTTC
cdr3_aa: CASSPFGPGGPGEQFF

clone_size: NA
j_call: TRBJ1-1
v_call: TRBV19
d_call: NA
cdr3_nt: TGTGCCAGTAGTATGCCCCCACACAGTGAAGCTTTCTTT
cdr3_aa: CASSMPPHSEAFF

clone_size: once
j_call: TRBJ2-7
v_call: TRBV2
d_call: NA
cdr3_nt: TGTGCCAGCTCACCATCCCTTCCTTACGAGCAGTACTTC
cdr3_aa: CASSPSLPYEQYF

clone_size: NA
j_call: TRBJ1-5
v_call: TRBV27
d_call: NA
cdr3_nt: TGTGCCAGCAGTTTCTATGGTCAGCCCCAGCATTTT
cdr3_aa: CASSFYGQPQHF

clone_size: once
j_call: TRBJ1-4
v_call: TRBV2
d_call: NA
cdr3_nt: TGTGCCAGCATCCGATCATGGGCACAGGGTATTGGTGAAAAACTGTTTTTT
cdr3_aa: CASIRSWAQGIGEKLFF

clone_size: NA
j_call: TRBJ2-5
v_call: TRBV4-1
d_call: NA
cdr3_nt: TGCGCCAGCAGCCCTTCGCCGAATAGCGGCCCCCCAAGAGTGGCCCAGTACTTC
cdr3_aa: CASSPSPNSGPPRVAQYF

clone_size: NA
j_call: TRBJ2-6
v_call: TRBV25-1
d_call: NA
cdr3_nt: TGTGCCAGCAGTTTTCAGGGCACTGGGGCCAACGTCCTGACTTTC
cdr3_aa: CASSFQGTGANVLTF

clone_size: NA
j_call: TRBJ2-5
v_call: TRBV7-7
d_call: NA
cdr3_nt: TGTGCCAGCAGCTTATCCCCGGGGCTAAACCAAGAGACCCAGTACTTC
cdr3_aa: CASSLSPGLNQETQYF

clone_size: NA
j_call: TRBJ2-2
v_call: TRBV7-9
d_call: TRBD1
cdr3_nt: TGTGCCAGCAACCAGGGGGCGTACGGGGAGCTGTTTTTT
cdr3_aa: CASNQGAYGELFF

clone_size: NA
j_call: TRBJ1-1
v_call: TRBV19
d_call: NA
cdr3_nt: TGTGCCAGTAGAGCACAGGTAGAAGCTTTCTTT
cdr3_aa: CASRAQVEAFF

clone_size: NA
j_call: TRBJ1-4
v_call: TRBV28
d_call: NA
cdr3_nt: TGTGCCAGCAAGGACCGCTCAACTAATGAAAAACTGTTTTTT
cdr3_aa: CASKDRSTNEKLFF